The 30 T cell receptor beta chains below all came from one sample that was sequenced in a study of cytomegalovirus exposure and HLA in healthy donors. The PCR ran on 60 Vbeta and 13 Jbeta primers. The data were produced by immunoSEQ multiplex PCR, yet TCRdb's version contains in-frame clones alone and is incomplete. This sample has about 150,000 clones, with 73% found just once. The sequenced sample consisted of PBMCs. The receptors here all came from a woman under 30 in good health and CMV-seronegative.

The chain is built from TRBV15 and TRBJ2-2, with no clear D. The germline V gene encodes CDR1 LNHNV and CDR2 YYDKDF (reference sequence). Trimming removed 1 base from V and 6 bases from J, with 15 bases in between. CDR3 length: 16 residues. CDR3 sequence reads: CATSRGLTAGSGELFF. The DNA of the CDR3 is TGTGCCACCAGCAGAGGACTTACCGCCGGGTCCGGGGAGCTGTTTTTT. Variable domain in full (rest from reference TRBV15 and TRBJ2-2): DAMVIQNPRYQVTQFGKPVTLSCSQTLNHNVMYWYQQKSSQAPKLLFHYYDKDFNNEADTPDNFQSRRPNTSFCFLDIRSPGLGDTAMYLCATSRGLTAGSGELFFGEGSRLTVL.

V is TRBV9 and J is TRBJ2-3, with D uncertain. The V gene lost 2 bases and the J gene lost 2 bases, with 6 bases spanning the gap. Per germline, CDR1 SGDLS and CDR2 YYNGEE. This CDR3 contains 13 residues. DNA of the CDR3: TGTGCCAGCAGCGTCACTCTCACAGATACGCAGTATTTT. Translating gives CASSVTLTDTQYF. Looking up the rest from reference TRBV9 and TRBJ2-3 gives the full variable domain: DSGVTQTPKHLITATGQRVTLRCSPRSGDLSVYWYQQSLDQGLQFLIQYYNGEERAKGNILERFSAQQFPDLHSELNLSSLELGDSALYFCASSVTLTDTQYFGPGTRLTVL.

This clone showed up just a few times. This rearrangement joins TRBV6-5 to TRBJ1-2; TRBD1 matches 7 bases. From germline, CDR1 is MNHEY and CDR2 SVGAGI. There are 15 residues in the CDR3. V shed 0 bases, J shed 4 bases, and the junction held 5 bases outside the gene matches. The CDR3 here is CASSYSIGTVYGYTF. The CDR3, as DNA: TGTGCCAGCAGTTACTCGATAGGGACAGTCTATGGCTACACCTTC.

The CDR3 bases are TGTGCCATCGGTGGGTCCGGGACAGGGGGTTCACCCCTCCACTTT. Residues: CAIGGSGTGGSPLHF. The genes are TRBV10-3 and TRBJ1-6, with 11 positions matching TRBD1. Germline V gene lookup returns CDR1 ENHRY and CDR2 SYGVKD. V gave up 8 bases and J gave up 9 bases; unmatched junction bases: 9. CDR3 length: 15 amino acids.

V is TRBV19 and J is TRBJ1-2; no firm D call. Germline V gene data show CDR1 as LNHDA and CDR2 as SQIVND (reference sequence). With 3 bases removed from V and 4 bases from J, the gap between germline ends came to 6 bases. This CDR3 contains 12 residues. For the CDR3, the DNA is TGTGCCAGTAGTATCCCCGTCTATGGCTACACCTTC. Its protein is CASSIPVYGYTF.

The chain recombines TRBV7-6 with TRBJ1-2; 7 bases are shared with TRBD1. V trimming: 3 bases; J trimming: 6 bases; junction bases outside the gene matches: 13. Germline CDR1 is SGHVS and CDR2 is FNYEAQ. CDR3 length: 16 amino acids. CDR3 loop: CASSFSLGQYDNGYTF. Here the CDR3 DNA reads TGTGCCAGCAGCTTTAGCCTGGGACAGTACGATAATGGCTACACCTTC.

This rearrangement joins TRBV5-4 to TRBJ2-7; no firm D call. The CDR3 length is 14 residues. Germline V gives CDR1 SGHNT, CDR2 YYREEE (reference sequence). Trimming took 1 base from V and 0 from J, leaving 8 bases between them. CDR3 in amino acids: CASSLSTASYEQYF. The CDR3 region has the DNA TGTGCCAGCAGCTTGAGCACAGCCTCCTACGAGCAGTACTTC.

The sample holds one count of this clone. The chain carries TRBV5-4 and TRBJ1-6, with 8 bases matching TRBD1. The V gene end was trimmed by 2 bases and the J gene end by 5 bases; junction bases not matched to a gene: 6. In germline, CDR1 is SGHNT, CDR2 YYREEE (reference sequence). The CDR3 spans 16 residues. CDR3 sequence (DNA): TGTGCCAGCAGCTTCCTTACAGGGGGAGATAATTCACCCCTCCACTTT. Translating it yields CASSFLTGGDNSPLHF.

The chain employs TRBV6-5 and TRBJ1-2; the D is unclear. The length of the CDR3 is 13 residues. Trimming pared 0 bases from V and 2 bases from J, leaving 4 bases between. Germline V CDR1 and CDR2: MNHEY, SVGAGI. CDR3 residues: CASSYSANYGYTF. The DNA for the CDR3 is TGTGCCAGCAGTTACTCTGCGAACTATGGCTACACCTTC.

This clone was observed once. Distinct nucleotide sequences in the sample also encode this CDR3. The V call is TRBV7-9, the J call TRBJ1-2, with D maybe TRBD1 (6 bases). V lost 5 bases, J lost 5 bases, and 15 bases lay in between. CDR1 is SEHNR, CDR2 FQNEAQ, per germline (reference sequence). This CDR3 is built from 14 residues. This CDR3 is CASSRGQTNYGYTF. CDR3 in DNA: TGTGCCAGCAGCAGAGGACAGACAAATTATGGCTACACCTTC.

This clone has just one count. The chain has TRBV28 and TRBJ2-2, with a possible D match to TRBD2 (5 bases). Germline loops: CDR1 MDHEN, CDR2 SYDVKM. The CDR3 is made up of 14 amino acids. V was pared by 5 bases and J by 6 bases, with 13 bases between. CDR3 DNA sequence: TGTGCCAGCAGTGCGTCGGCGGGCCCCGGGGAGCTGTTTTTT. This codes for CASSASAGPGELFF.

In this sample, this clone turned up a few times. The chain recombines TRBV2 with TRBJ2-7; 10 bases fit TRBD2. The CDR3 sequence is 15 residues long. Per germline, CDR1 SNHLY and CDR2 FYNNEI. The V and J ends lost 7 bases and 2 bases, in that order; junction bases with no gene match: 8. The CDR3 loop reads CASTTTSGATYEQYF. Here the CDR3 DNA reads TGTGCCAGCACCACAACTAGCGGGGCAACCTACGAGCAGTACTTC.

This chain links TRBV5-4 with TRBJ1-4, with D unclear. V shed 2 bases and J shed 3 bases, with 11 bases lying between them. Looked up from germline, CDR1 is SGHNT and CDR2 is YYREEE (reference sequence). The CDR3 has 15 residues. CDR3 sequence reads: CASSLRDGANEKLFF. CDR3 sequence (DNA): TGTGCCAGCAGCTTACGGGATGGAGCTAATGAAAAACTGTTTTTT.

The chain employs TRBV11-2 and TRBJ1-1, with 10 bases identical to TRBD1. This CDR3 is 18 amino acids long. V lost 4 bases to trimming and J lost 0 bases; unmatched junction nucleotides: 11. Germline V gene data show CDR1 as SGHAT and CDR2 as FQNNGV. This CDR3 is CASSYKRWDRGMNTEAFF. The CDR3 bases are TGTGCCAGCAGCTATAAAAGATGGGACAGGGGAATGAACACTGAAGCTTTCTTT.

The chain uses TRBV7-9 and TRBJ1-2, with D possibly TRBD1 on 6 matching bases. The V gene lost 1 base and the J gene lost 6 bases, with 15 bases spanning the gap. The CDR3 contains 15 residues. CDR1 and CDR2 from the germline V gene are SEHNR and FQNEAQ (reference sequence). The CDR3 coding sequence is TGTGCCAGCAGCTTAGGGGCAGGGGTGGTTAATGGCTACACCTTC. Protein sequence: CASSLGAGVVNGYTF.

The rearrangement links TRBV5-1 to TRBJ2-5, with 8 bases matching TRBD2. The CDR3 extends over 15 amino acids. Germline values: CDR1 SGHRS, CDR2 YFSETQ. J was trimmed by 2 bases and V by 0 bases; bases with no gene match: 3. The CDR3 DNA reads TGCGCCAGCAGCTTGGTAACTAGCGGACAAGAGACCCAGTACTTC. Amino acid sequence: CASSLVTSGQETQYF.

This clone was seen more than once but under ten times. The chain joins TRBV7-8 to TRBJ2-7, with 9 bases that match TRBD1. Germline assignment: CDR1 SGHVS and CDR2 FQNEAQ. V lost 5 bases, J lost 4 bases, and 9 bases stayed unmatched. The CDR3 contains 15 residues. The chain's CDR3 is CASSARTGVLYEQYF. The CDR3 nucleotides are TGTGCCAGCAGCGCGCGGACAGGGGTTTTGTACGAGCAGTACTTC.

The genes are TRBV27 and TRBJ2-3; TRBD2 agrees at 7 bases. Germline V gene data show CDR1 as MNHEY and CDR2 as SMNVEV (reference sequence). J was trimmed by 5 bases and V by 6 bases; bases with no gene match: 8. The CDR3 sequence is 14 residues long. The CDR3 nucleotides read TGTGCCAGCAGGGCCTTTGGGGGGGGAGATACGCAGTATTTT. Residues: CASRAFGGGDTQYF.

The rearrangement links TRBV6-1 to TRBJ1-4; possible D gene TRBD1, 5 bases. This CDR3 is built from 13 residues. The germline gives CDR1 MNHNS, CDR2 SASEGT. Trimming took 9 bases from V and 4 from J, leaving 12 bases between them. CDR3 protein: CASRQLINEKLFF. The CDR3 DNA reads TGTGCCAGTCGACAGCTTATTAATGAAAAACTGTTTTTT.

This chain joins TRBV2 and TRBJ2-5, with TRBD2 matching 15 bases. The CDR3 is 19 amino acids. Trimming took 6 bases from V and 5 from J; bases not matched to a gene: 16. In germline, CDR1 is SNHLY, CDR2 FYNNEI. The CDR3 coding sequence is TGTGCCAGCAGCCGGAGGACTAGCGGGAGGGGGGAGAGGCGTGAGACCCAGTACTTC. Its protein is CASSRRTSGRGERRETQYF.

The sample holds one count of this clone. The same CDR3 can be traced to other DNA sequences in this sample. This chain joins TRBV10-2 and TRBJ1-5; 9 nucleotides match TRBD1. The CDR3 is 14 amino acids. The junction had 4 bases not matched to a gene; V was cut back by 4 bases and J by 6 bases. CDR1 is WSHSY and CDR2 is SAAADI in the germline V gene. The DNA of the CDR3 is TGCGCCAGCAGTGGGGGGACAGGGATTCAGCCCCAGCATTTT. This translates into CASSGGTGIQPQHF.

The CDR3 coding sequence is TGTGCCAGTAGTGAAGGACAGATGAACACTGAAGCTTTCTTT. It specifies CASSEGQMNTEAFF. The chain couples TRBV19 to TRBJ1-1; tentative D call: TRBD1 (6 bases). CDR1 is LNHDA, CDR2 SQIVND, per germline (reference sequence). Between the trimmed V and J ends, which lost 5 bases and 0 bases, there was a span of 10 bases. The CDR3 totals 14 residues.

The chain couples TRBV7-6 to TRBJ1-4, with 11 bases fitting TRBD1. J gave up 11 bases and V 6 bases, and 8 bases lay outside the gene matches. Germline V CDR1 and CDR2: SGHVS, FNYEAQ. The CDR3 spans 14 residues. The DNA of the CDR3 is TGTGCCAGCAGTCCCGGGACAGGGGGGGGGAAACTGTTTTTT. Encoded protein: CASSPGTGGGKLFF.

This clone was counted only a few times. This chain's CDR3 is CASSQSRGRGFGTGELFF. In nucleotides, the CDR3 is TGCGCCAGCAGCCAAAGTAGGGGGAGAGGGTTTGGGACCGGGGAGCTGTTTTTT. The chain joins TRBV4-1 to TRBJ2-2, with D possibly matching TRBD1 (6 bases). The CDR3 is 18 residues long. Trimming took off 2 bases at V and 5 bases at J, with 21 bases between the two ends. Germline V gives CDR1 MGHRA, CDR2 YSYEKL.

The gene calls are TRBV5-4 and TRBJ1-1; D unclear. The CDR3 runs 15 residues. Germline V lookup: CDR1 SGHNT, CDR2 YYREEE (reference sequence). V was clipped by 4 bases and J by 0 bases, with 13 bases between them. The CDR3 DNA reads TGTGCCAGCAGCCCCTCTCTCTCTCTGAACACTGAAGCTTTCTTT. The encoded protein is CASSPSLSLNTEAFF.

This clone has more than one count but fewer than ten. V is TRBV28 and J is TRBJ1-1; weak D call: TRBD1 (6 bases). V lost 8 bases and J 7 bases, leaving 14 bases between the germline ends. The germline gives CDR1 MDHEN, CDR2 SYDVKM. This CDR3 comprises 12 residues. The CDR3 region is CASCLQGYEAFF. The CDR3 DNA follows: TGTGCCAGCTGCCTACAGGGATATGAAGCTTTCTTT.

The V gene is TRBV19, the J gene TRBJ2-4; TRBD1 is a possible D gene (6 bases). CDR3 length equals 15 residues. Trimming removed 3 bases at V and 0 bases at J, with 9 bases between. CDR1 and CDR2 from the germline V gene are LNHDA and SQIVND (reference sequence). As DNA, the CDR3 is TGTGCCAGTAGTATTCCAGGGGCAGCCAAAAACATTCAGTACTTC. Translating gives CASSIPGAAKNIQYF.

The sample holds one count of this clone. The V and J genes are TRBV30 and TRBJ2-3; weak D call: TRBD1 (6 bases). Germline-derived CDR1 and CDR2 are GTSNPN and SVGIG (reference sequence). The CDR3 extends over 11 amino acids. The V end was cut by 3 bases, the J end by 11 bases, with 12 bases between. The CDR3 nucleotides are TGTGCCTGGAGGGACAGCCTGGTGCAGTATTTT. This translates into CAWRDSLVQYF.

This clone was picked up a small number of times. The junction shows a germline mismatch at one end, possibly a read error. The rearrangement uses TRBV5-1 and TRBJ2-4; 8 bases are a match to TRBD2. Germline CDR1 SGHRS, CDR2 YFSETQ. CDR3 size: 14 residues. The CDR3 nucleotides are TGCGCCAGCAGCTTAACGGGAGGGAAGAACAGTCAGTACTTC. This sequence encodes CASSLTGGKNSQYF.

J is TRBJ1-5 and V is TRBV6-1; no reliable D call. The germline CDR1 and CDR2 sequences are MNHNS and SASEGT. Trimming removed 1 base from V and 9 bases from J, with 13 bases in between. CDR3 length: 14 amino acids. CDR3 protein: CASSEEESTRPQHF. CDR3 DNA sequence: TGTGCCAGCAGTGAAGAAGAATCAACGCGGCCCCAGCATTTT.